This entry describes one T cell receptor (beta chain). Germline loops: CDR1 MNHEY, CDR2 SVGAGI. Trimming left V 4 bases short and J 2 bases short, with 12 bases between. The CDR3 contains 14 residues. This sample was taken from a study of cytomegalovirus exposure and HLA in healthy donors. Here immunoSEQ multiplex PCR was the method, and the copy in TCRdb shows in-frame clones only, minus some. The data hold around 350,000 clones, with more than 80% observed a single time. The gene calls are TRBV6-5 and TRBJ2-7; possible D gene TRBD1, 6 bases. Input material: PBMCs. The TCR originated in a woman under 30 in good health and CMV-seronegative. CDR3 coding DNA: TGTGCCAGCAGTTTTTCAGGGGACACCTACGAGCAGTACTTC. Translating gives CASSFSGDTYEQYF.